A single sample is the source of the 3 T cell receptor beta chains below, sequenced in a study of T cell responses to AZD1222 COVID-19 vaccine. The repertoire was sequenced with immunoSEQ multiplex PCR; TCRdb's copy has only in-frame clones and lacks some. The repertoire holds some 71,000 clones, with around 84% as singletons. Sequencing was performed on peripheral blood, taken on day 0 of AZD1222 vaccination. Receptors were obtained from an adult in good health.

The chain recombines TRBV29-1 with TRBJ2-5; 10 nucleotides align to TRBD2. Germline V gene sequence: CDR1 SQVTM, CDR2 ANQGSEA. J was trimmed by 3 bases and V by 4 bases; bases with no gene match: 2. The CDR3 extends over 13 amino acids. CDR3 sequence (DNA): TGCAGCGTTGTAACTAGCGGGGAAGAGACCCAGTACTTC. It is translated as CSVVTSGEETQYF.

This chain links TRBV11-2 with TRBJ1-4; a weak D match, TRBD1 (5 bases). Trimming shortened V by 6 bases and J by 5 bases, and 13 bases separated the two germline ends. The V gene's germline CDR1 is SGHAT and CDR2 FQNNGV. This CDR3 spans 14 amino acids. This chain's CDR3 is CASSPQDINEKLFF. The DNA of the CDR3 is TGTGCCAGCAGTCCTCAGGACATAAATGAAAAACTGTTTTTT.

CDR3 loop: CASSLRLAGHTDTQYF. The DNA for the CDR3 is TGTGCCAGCAGCTTGAGGCTAGCGGGGCACACAGATACGCAGTATTTT. The rearrangement links TRBV5-4 to TRBJ2-3; 9 bases agree with TRBD2. The CDR3 is 16 residues long. Germline values: CDR1 SGHNT, CDR2 YYREEE (reference sequence). Unmatched junction bases numbered 5, after V lost 1 base and J lost 2 bases.